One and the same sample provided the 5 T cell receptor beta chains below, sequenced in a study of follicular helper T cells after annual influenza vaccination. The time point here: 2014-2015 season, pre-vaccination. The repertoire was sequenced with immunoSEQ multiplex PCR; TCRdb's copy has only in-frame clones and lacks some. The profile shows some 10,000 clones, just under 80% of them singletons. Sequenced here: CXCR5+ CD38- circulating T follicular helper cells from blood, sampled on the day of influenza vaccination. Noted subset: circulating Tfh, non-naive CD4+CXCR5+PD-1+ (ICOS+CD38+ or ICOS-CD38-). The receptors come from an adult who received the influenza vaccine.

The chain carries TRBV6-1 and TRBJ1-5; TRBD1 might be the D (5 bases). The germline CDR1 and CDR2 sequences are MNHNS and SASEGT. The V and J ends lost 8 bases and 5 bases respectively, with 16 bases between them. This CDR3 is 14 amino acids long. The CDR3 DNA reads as TGTGCCAGCTGGGGCGGTGGGGTTTATCAGCCCCAGCATTTT. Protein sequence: CASWGGGVYQPQHF.

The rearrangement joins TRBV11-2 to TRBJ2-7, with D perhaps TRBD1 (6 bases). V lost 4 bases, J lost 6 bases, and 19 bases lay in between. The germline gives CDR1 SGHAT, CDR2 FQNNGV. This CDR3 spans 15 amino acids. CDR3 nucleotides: TGTGCCAGCAGCTCACGCGCTACAGGGTCCGGCGAGCAGTACTTC. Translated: CASSSRATGSGEQYF.

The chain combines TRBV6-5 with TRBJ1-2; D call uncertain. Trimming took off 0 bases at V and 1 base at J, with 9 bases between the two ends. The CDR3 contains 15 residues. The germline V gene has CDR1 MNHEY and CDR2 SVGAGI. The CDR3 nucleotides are TGTGCCAGCAGTTACTCTCAGAACTATAACTATGGCTACACCTTC. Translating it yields CASSYSQNYNYGYTF.

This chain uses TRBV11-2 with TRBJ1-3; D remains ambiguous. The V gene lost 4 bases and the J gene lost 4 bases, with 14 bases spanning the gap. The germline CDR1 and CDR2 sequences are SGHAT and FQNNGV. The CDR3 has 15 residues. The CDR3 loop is CASSSDLGEGNTIYF. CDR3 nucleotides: TGTGCCAGCAGCTCTGACTTAGGCGAAGGAAACACCATATATTTT.

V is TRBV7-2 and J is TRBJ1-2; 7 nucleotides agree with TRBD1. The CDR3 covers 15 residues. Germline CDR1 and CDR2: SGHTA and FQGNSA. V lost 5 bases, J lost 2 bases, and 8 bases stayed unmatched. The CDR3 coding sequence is TGTGCCAGCAGCCGATCCGGACAGGCCAACTATGGCTACACCTTC. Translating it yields CASSRSGQANYGYTF.